The 14 T cell receptor beta chains below come from one sample, sequenced in a study of technical replicates of blood from a few donors. Sequencing used immunoSEQ multiplex PCR; TCRdb keeps in-frame clones, though not all of them. This table has about 88,000 clones, just under 95% appearing once. Sequences were obtained from T cells isolated from PBMCs. The source is a human donor in good health.

The V call is TRBV4-1, the J call TRBJ2-1; 8 nucleotides line up with TRBD1. The trim removed 2 bases at V and 12 bases at J, leaving 12 bases unmatched. This CDR3 is 15 amino acids long. Germline assignment: CDR1 MGHRA and CDR2 YSYEKL. The CDR3 reads CASSQILTGGRGQFF. DNA for the CDR3: TGCGCCAGCAGCCAAATCCTAACAGGGGGTCGTGGGCAGTTCTTC.

The chain uses TRBV7-2 and TRBJ1-2; 9 nucleotides agree with TRBD1. V was pared by 7 bases and J by 7 bases, with 16 bases of the junction left unmatched. This CDR3 spans 16 amino acids. Germline loops: CDR1 SGHTA, CDR2 FQGNSA. Written as DNA, the CDR3 is TGTGCCAGCAACTCACCGTCTGGTACAGGGGGCCGTGGCTACACCTTC. Protein sequence: CASNSPSGTGGRGYTF.

This rearrangement joins TRBV27 to TRBJ1-5, with 10 bases identical to TRBD1. V shed 5 bases, J shed 7 bases, and the junction held 8 bases outside the gene matches. CDR1 is MNHEY and CDR2 is SMNVEV in the germline V gene (reference sequence). This CDR3 has 15 amino acids. CDR3 sequence (DNA): TGTGCCAGCAGTACCTTCGGACAGGGGGACCAGCCCCAGCATTTT. This sequence encodes CASSTFGQGDQPQHF.

The CDR3 sequence: CASSLAFSSEYEQYF. CDR3 in DNA: TGTGCCAGCAGCTTAGCGTTCTCTAGCGAGTACGAGCAGTACTTC. V is TRBV7-2 and J is TRBJ2-7; possible D gene TRBD2, 6 bases. Germline CDR1 and CDR2: SGHTA and FQGNSA. CDR3 length equals 15 residues. Trimming removed 0 bases from V and 4 bases from J, with 13 bases in between.

The V call is TRBV4-1, the J call TRBJ2-1; 10 nucleotides agree with TRBD1. CDR3 length: 18 amino acids. Germline V gene sequence: CDR1 MGHRA, CDR2 YSYEKL. Trimming at V came to 1 base and at J to 5 bases, leaving 11 bases not matched to a gene. DNA for the CDR3: TGCGCCAGCAGCCAAGCAAACGACGGGACAGGGGAAAACAATGAGCAGTTCTTC. It translates to CASSQANDGTGENNEQFF.

This chain uses TRBV5-1 with TRBJ2-3; 9 nucleotides agree with TRBD1. The germline gives CDR1 SGHRS, CDR2 YFSETQ. With V trimmed by 1 base and J by 5 bases, 5 bases remained unmatched. The CDR3 is 15 amino acids. The CDR3 is CASSLTGQGVDTQYF. In DNA, the CDR3 is TGCGCCAGCAGCTTGACGGGACAGGGTGTAGATACGCAGTATTTT.

The chain is built from TRBV10-2 and TRBJ2-5, with 7 bases matching TRBD1. V was pared by 0 bases and J by 5 bases, with 6 bases of the junction left unmatched. Germline assignment: CDR1 WSHSY and CDR2 SAAADI. The length of the CDR3 is 15 residues. CDR3 coding DNA: TGCGCCAGCAGTGAGTCGAACAGGGGCATGGAGACCCAGTACTTC. Protein product: CASSESNRGMETQYF.

The chain links TRBV6-1 to TRBJ2-3; perhaps TRBD1 as D (5 bases). Germline V gene data show CDR1 as MNHNS and CDR2 as SASEGT. The CDR3 totals 14 residues. V lost 8 bases and J lost 0, with 12 bases in between. The CDR3 is CASCRTYSTDTQYF. The CDR3 nucleotides read TGTGCCAGCTGTAGGACATATAGCACAGATACGCAGTATTTT.

The chain combines TRBV7-2 with TRBJ1-1, with 9 bases identical to TRBD1. Germline CDR1 SGHTA, CDR2 FQGNSA. V dropped 5 bases and J dropped 3; count of bases not matched to a gene: 4. This CDR3 region has 14 residues. CDR3 DNA: TGTGCCAGCAGCAAGGGACAGGGTTACACTGAAGCTTTCTTT. It specifies CASSKGQGYTEAFF. The whole variable domain, remainder taken from reference TRBV7-2 and TRBJ1-1, is GAGVSQSPSNKVTEKGKDVELRCDPISGHTALYWYRQSLGQGLEFLIYFQGNSAPDKSGLPSDRFSAERTGGSVSTLTIQRTQQEDSAVYLCASSKGQGYTEAFFGQGTRLTVV.

This sequence joins TRBV5-6 and TRBJ2-7, with TRBD1 identical over 10 bases. This CDR3 has 16 residues. Germline values: CDR1 SGHDT, CDR2 YYEEEE. With V trimmed by 2 bases and J by 3 bases, 8 bases remained unmatched. DNA for the CDR3: TGTGCCAGCAGCTTCCGCCCGGACAGGGGGGGCTACGAGCAGTACTTC. This sequence encodes CASSFRPDRGGYEQYF.

The chain has TRBV9 and TRBJ2-6, with 7 nucleotides matching TRBD1. The J segment lost 3 bases and the V segment lost 4 bases, leaving 7 bases of the junction unmatched. Per the germline V gene, CDR1 is SGDLS and CDR2 is YYNGEE. The CDR3 contains 16 residues. The CDR3 protein is CASSPTGFRGANVLTF. In DNA form, the CDR3 reads TGTGCCAGCAGCCCGACAGGGTTTCGTGGGGCCAACGTCCTGACTTTC.

The chain employs TRBV5-4 and TRBJ2-5, with D uncertain. The germline V gene has CDR1 SGHNT and CDR2 YYREEE (reference sequence). The V end lost 4 bases, the J end lost 3 bases, and 13 bases lay between the germline ends. This CDR3 is 14 amino acids long. The CDR3 bases are TGTGCCAGCAGCCCGTGGGCCAGCAAAGAGACCCAGTACTTC. It yields the protein CASSPWASKETQYF.

The genes are TRBV21-1 and TRBJ1-5; whether TRBD1, the table's D call, matches the DNA was not checked. TRBV21-1 is marked as a pseudogene. The CDR3 totals 18 residues. CDR3 sequence reads: CASSTPRGQNYSNQPQHF. As DNA, the CDR3 is TGTGCCAGCAGCACCCCAAGAGGACAGAACTATAGCAATCAGCCCCAGCATTTT.

This clone appeared a few times. The V and J genes are TRBV2 and TRBJ1-1; 8 bases match TRBD1. The CDR3 runs to 13 residues. Trimming at V came to 4 bases and at J to 4 bases, leaving 2 bases not matched to a gene. CDR1 and CDR2 (germline): SNHLY, FYNNEI. CDR3 sequence reads: CASSGTGLTEAFF. The CDR3 coding sequence is TGTGCCAGCAGTGGGACAGGGCTCACTGAAGCTTTCTTT.